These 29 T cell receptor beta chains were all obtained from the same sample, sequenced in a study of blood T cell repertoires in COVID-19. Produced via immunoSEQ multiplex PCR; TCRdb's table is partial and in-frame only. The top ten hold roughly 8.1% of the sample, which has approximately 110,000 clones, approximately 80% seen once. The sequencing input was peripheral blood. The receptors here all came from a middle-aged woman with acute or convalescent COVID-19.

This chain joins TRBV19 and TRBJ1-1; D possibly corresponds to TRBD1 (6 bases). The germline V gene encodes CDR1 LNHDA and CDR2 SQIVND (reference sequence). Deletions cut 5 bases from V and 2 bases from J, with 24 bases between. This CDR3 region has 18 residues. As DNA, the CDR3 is TGTGCCAGTAGTCTCCGCGGTGGATGGGAGGGGGGTAACACTGAAGCTTTCTTT. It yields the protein CASSLRGGWEGGNTEAFF.

CDR3 nucleotides: TGCGCCAGCAGCTTGGATCTGGGACAGGGGGCCTATTCACCCCTCCACTTT. Its translation: CASSLDLGQGAYSPLHF. This rearrangement joins TRBV5-1 to TRBJ1-6; 12 bases line up with TRBD1. Germline V gives CDR1 SGHRS, CDR2 YFSETQ. CDR3 length: 17 residues. Unmatched junction bases numbered 6, after V lost 0 bases and J lost 8 bases.

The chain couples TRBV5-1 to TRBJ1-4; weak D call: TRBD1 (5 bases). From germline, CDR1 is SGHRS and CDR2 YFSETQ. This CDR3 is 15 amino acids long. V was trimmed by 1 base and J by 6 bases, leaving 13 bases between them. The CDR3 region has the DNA TGCGCCAGCAGCTTGCGACCCGGGGGGGATGAAAAACTGTTTTTT. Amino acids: CASSLRPGGDEKLFF.

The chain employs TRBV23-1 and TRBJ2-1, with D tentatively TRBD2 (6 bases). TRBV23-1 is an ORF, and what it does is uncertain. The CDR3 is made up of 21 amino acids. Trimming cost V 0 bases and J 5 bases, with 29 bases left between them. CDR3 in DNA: TGCGCCAGCAGTCAATCGGGGTTTGCAGATCACGGGACTCCCAAGCACAATGAGCAGTTCTTC. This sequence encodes CASSQSGFADHGTPKHNEQFF.

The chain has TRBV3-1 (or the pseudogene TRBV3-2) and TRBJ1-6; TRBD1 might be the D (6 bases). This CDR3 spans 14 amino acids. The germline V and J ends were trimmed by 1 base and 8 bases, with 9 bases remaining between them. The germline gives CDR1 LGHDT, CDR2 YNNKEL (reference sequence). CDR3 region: CASSQVYRDSPLHF. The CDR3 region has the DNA TGTGCCAGCAGCCAAGTGTACAGGGATTCACCCCTCCACTTT.

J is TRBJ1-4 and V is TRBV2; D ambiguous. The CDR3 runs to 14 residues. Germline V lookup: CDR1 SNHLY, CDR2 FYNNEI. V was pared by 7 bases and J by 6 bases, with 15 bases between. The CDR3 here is CASTQVEADEKLFF. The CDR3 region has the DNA TGTGCCAGCACTCAAGTGGAGGCCGATGAAAAACTGTTTTTT. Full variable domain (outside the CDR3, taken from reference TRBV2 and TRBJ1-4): EPEVTQTPSHQVTQMGQEVILRCVPISNHLYFYWYRQILGQKVEFLVSFYNNEISEKSEIFDDQFSVERPDGSNFTLKIRSTKLEDSAMYFCASTQVEADEKLFFGSGTQLSVL.

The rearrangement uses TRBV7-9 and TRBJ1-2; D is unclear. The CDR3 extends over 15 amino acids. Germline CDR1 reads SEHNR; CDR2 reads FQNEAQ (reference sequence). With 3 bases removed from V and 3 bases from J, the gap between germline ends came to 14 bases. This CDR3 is CASSLNNERDYGYTF. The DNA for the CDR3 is TGTGCCAGCAGCTTGAATAACGAACGGGACTATGGCTACACCTTC.

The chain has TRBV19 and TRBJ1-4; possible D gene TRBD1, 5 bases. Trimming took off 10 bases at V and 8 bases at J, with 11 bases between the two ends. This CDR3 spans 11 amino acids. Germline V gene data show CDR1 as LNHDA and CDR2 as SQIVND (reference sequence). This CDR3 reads CATWEGEKLFF. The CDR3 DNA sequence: TGTGCCACCTGGGAGGGGGAAAAACTGTTTTTT.

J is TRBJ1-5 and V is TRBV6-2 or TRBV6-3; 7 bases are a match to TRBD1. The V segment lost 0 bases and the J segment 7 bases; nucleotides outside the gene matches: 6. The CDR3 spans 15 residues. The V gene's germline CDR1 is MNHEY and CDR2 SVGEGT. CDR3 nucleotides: TGTGCCAGCAGTTACTCGATGGCAGGGGGACAGCCCCAGCATTTT. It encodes CASSYSMAGGQPQHF.

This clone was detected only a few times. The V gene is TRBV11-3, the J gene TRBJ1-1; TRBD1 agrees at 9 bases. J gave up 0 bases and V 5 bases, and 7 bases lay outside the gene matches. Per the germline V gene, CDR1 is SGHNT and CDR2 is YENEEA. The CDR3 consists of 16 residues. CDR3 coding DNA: TGTGCCAGCAGCCCGGGACAGGGCTATTTGAACACTGAAGCTTTCTTT. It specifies CASSPGQGYLNTEAFF.

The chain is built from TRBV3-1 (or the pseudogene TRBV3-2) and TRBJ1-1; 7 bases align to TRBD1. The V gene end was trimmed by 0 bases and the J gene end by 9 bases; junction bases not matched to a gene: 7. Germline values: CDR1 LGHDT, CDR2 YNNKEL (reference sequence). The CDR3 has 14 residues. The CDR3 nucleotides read TGTGCCAGCAGCCAAGATGGCGGGGACAGTAAAGCTTTCTTT. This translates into CASSQDGGDSKAFF.

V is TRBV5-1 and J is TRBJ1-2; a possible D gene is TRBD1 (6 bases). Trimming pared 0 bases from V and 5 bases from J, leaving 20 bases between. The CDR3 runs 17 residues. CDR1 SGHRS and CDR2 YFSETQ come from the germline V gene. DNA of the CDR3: TGCGCCAGCAGCTTGGACCCCCGGACAGTAGAAACTTATGGCTACACCTTC. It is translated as CASSLDPRTVETYGYTF.

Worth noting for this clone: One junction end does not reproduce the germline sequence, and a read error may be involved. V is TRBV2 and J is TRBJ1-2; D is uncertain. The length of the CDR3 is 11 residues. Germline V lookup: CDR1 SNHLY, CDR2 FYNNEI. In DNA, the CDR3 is TGTGCCAGCAGCGTCTCGCAACTTGTCGACTTC. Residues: CASSVSQLVDF.

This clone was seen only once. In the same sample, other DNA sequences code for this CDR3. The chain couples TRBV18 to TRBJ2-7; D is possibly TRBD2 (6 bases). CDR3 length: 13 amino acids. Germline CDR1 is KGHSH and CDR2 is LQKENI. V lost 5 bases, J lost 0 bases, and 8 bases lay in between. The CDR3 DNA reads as TGTGCCAGCTCAGGGGGGAGCTCCTACGAGCAGTACTTC. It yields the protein CASSGGSSYEQYF.

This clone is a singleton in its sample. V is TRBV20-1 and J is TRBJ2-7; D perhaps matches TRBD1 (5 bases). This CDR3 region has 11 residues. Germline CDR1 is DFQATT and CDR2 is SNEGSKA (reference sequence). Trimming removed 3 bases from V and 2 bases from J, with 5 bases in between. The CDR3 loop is CSARDTYEQYF. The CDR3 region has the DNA TGCAGTGCTAGGGACACCTACGAGCAGTACTTC.

CDR3 loop: CASSSGQNTEAFF. The DNA of the CDR3 is TGTGCCAGCAGCTCGGGACAGAACACTGAAGCTTTCTTT. V is TRBV7-9 and J is TRBJ1-1, with a weak D call TRBD1 (6 bases). The ends were cut back, 4 bases at V and 1 base at J, with 7 bases in the middle. The CDR3 covers 13 residues. CDR1 and CDR2 (germline): SEHNR, FQNEAQ (reference sequence). Complete variable domain (other parts from reference TRBV7-9 and TRBJ1-1): DTGVSQNPRHKITKRGQNVTFRCDPISEHNRLYWYRQTLGQGPEFLTYFQNEAQLEKSRLLSDRFSAERPKGSFSTLEIQRTEQGDSAMYLCASSSGQNTEAFFGQGTRLTVV.

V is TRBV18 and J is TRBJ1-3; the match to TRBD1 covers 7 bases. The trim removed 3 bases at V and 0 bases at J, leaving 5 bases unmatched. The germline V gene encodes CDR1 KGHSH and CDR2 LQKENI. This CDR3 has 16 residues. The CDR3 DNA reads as TGTGCCAGCTCACCCGCCGGGACAGACTCTGGAAACACCATATATTTT. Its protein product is CASSPAGTDSGNTIYF.

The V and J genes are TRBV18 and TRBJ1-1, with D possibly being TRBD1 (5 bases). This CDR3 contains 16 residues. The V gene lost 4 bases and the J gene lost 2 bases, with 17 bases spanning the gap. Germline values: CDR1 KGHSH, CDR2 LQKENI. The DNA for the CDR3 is TGTGCCAGCTCACTCCAGGGCAGCCGAAGTAACACTGAAGCTTTCTTT. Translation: CASSLQGSRSNTEAFF. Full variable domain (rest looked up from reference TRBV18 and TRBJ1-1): NAGVMQNPRHLVRRRGQEARLRCSPMKGHSHVYWYRQLPEEGLKFMVYLQKENIIDESGMPKERFSAEFPKEGPSILRIQQVVRGDSAAYFCASSLQGSRSNTEAFFGQGTRLTVV.

The CDR3 loop reads CASSVPQVDNSPLHF. The CDR3 DNA reads as TGTGCCAGTAGTGTTCCCCAGGTTGATAATTCACCCCTCCACTTT. The chain uses TRBV19 and TRBJ1-6, with D hard to call. There are 15 residues in the CDR3. Trimming shortened V by 5 bases and J by 5 bases, and 13 bases separated the two germline ends. Germline loops: CDR1 LNHDA, CDR2 SQIVND (reference sequence).

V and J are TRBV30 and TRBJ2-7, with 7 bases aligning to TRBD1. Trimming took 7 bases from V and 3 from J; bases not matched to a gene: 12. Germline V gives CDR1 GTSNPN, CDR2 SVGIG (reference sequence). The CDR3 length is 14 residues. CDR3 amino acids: CASSTGTDYYEQYF. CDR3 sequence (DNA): TGTGCCTCATCGACCGGGACAGATTACTACGAGCAGTACTTC. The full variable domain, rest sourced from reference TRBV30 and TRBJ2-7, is SQTIHQWPATLVQPVGSPLSLECTVEGTSNPNLYWYRQAAGRGLQLLFYSVGIGQISSEVPQNLSASRPQDRQFILSSKKLLLSDSGFYLCASSTGTDYYEQYFGPGTRLTVT.

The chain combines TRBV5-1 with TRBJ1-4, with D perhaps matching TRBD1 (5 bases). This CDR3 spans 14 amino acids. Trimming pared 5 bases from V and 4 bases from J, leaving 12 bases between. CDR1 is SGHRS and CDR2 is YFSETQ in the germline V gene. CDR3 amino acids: CASRARAFNEKLFF. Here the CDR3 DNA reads TGCGCCAGCAGAGCCAGGGCCTTTAATGAAAAACTGTTTTTT.

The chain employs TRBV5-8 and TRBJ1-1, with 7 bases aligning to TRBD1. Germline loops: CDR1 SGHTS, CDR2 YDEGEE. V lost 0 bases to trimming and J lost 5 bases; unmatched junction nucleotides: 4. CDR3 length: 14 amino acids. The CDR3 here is CASSLGRGWTEAFF. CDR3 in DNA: TGTGCCAGCAGCTTGGGCAGGGGGTGGACTGAAGCTTTCTTT.

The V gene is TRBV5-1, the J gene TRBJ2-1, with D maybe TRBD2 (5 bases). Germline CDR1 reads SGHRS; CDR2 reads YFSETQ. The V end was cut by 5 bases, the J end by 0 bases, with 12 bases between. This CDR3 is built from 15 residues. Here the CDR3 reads CASRYTTSSYNEQFF. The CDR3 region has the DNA TGCGCCAGCAGGTACACTACTAGCTCCTACAATGAGCAGTTCTTC.

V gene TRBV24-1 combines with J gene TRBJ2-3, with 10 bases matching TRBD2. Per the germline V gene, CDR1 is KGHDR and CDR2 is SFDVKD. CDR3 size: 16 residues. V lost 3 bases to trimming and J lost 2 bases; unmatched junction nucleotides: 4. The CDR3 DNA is TGTGCCACCAGTGATGCCGGGACTAGCGACACAGATACGCAGTATTTT. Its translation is CATSDAGTSDTDTQYF.

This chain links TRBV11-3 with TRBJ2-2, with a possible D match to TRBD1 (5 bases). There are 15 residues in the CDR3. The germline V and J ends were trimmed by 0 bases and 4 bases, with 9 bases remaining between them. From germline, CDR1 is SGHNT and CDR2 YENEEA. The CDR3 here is CASSLDGRATGELFF. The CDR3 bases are TGTGCCAGCAGCTTAGATGGCAGGGCCACCGGGGAGCTGTTTTTT.

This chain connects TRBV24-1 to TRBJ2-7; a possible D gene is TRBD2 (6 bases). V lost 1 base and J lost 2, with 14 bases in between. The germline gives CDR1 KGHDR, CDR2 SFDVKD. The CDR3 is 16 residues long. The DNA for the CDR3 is TGTGCCACCAGTGATTTTCTTCGGGGGATGACCTACGAGCAGTACTTC. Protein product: CATSDFLRGMTYEQYF.

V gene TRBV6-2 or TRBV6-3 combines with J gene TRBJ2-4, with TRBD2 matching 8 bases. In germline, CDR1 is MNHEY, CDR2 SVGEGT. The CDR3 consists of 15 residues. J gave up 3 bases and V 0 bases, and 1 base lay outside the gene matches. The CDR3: CASSYSSGGKNIQYF. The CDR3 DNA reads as TGTGCCAGCAGTTACTCAAGCGGGGGCAAAAACATTCAGTACTTC.

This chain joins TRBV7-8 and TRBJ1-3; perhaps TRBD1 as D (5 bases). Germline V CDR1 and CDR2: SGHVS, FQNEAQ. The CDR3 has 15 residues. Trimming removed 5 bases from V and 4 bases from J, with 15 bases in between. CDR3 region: CASSNSDSSGNTIYF. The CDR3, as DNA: TGTGCCAGCAGCAACAGCGACAGCTCCGGAAACACCATATATTTT.

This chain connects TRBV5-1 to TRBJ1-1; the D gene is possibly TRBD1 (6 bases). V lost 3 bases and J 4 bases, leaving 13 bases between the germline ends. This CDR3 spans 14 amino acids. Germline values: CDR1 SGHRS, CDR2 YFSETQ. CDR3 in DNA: TGCGCCAGCAGCTGGGGGGGACAAAGCACTGAAGCTTTCTTT. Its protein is CASSWGGQSTEAFF.